This is a list of T cell receptor beta chains from one sample in a study of blood T cell repertoires in COVID-19. This table comes from immunoSEQ multiplex PCR, and its TCRdb copy is limited to in-frame clones, with some not included. The table has about 180,000 clones, 82% seen once. Specimen: peripheral blood. Source of these receptors: a woman in her seventies with acute or convalescent COVID-19. Both conserved end residues are part of each CDR3. The D gene is left open where the match is weak. Clone size is not always given. Where it is, it says once, few, many or a class for expanded clones.

V gene: TRBV7-2; D gene: TRBD2; CDR3 length: 16; J gene: TRBJ2-1; clone size: -; CDR3 protein: CASTETSGGMGNEQFF; CDR3 DNA: TGTGCCAGCACCGAGACTAGCGGGGGTATGGGCAATGAGCAGTTCTTC
V gene: TRBV6-5; D gene: -; CDR3 length: 14; J gene: TRBJ1-1; clone size: -; CDR3 protein: CASSYSAGITEAFF; CDR3 DNA: TGTGCCAGCAGTTACTCGGCAGGGATTACTGAAGCTTTCTTT
V gene: TRBV6-5; D gene: -; CDR3 length: 14; J gene: TRBJ1-2; clone size: -; CDR3 protein: CASVFGGINYGYTF; CDR3 DNA: TGTGCCAGCGTGTTTGGGGGGATTAACTATGGCTACACCTTC
V gene: TRBV30; D gene: -; CDR3 length: 14; J gene: TRBJ1-1; clone size: few; CDR3 protein: CAVITGVRGTEAFF; CDR3 DNA: TGTGCCGTCATTACGGGGGTGCGGGGCACTGAAGCTTTCTTT
V gene: TRBV27; D gene: -; CDR3 length: 15; J gene: TRBJ1-6; clone size: -; CDR3 protein: CASSTQWGVNSPLHF; CDR3 DNA: TGTGCCAGCTCCACTCAGTGGGGGGTTAATTCACCCCTCCACTTT
V gene: TRBV18; D gene: -; CDR3 length: 13; J gene: TRBJ2-5; clone size: -; CDR3 protein: CASSPATKETQYF; CDR3 DNA: TGTGCCAGCTCACCTGCGACTAAAGAGACCCAGTACTTC
V gene: TRBV5-6; D gene: -; CDR3 length: 13; J gene: TRBJ2-3; clone size: -; CDR3 protein: CASSLQGGDTQYF; CDR3 DNA: TGTGCCAGCAGCCTACAGGGTGGGGATACGCAGTATTTT
V gene: TRBV28; D gene: TRBD1; CDR3 length: 14; J gene: TRBJ1-1; clone size: -; CDR3 protein: CASSGTGGSVWAFF; CDR3 DNA: TGTGCCAGCAGTGGGACAGGGGGTTCCGTATGGGCTTTCTTT
V gene: TRBV4-2; D gene: TRBD2; CDR3 length: 17; J gene: TRBJ2-3; clone size: -; CDR3 protein: CASSQDLAGGRTDTQYF; CDR3 DNA: TGTGCCAGCAGCCAGGACCTAGCGGGGGGGCGCACAGATACGCAGTATTTT
V gene: TRBV18; D gene: -; CDR3 length: 18; J gene: TRBJ1-3; clone size: -; CDR3 protein: CASSPDLTGSRVGNTIYF; CDR3 DNA: TGTGCCAGCTCACCAGATTTAACCGGGAGTCGGGTCGGAAACACCATATATTTT
V gene: TRBV6-5; D gene: TRBD1; CDR3 length: 14; J gene: TRBJ2-2; clone size: -; CDR3 protein: CASRLTGDPGELFF; CDR3 DNA: TGTGCCAGCAGGTTAACAGGGGATCCCGGGGAGCTGTTTTTT
V gene: TRBV5-4; D gene: TRBD2; CDR3 length: 17; J gene: TRBJ2-1; clone size: -; CDR3 protein: CASSVGGTSGNYNEQFF; CDR3 DNA: TGTGCCAGCAGCGTTGGGGGGACTAGCGGGAATTACAATGAGCAGTTCTTC
V gene: TRBV7-9; D gene: -; CDR3 length: 12; J gene: TRBJ2-3; clone size: -; CDR3 protein: CASSLEALTQYF; CDR3 DNA: TGTGCCAGCAGCTTAGAAGCGCTTACGCAGTATTTT
V gene: TRBV29-1; D gene: -; CDR3 length: 14; J gene: TRBJ1-4; clone size: -; CDR3 protein: CSVEGGAREEKLFF; CDR3 DNA: TGCAGCGTTGAGGGGGGGGCCAGGGAGGAAAAACTGTTTTTT
V gene: TRBV7-9; D gene: -; CDR3 length: 15; J gene: TRBJ1-1; clone size: -; CDR3 protein: CASSDITGFSTEAFF; CDR3 DNA: TGTGCCAGCAGCGATATTACAGGGTTTAGCACTGAAGCTTTCTTT
V gene: TRBV18; D gene: -; CDR3 length: 12; J gene: TRBJ1-3; clone size: -; CDR3 protein: CASSPWANTIYF; CDR3 DNA: TGTGCCAGCTCACCGTGGGCAAACACCATATATTTT
V gene: TRBV6-2/TRBV6-3; D gene: TRBD1; CDR3 length: 17; J gene: TRBJ1-5; clone size: few; CDR3 protein: CASSSPGDRGLYQPQHF; CDR3 DNA: TGTGCCAGCAGTTCCCCGGGAGACAGGGGACTGTATCAGCCCCAGCATTTT
V gene: TRBV28; D gene: TRBD1; CDR3 length: 15; J gene: TRBJ1-4; clone size: few; CDR3 protein: CASSTNRGVNEKLFF; CDR3 DNA: TGTGCCAGCAGTACGAACAGGGGCGTTAATGAAAAACTGTTTTTT
V gene: TRBV5-1; D gene: TRBD2; CDR3 length: 16; J gene: TRBJ2-7; clone size: -; CDR3 protein: CASSSGLAGVSYEQYF; CDR3 DNA: TGCGCCAGCAGCTCGGGACTAGCGGGGGTATCCTACGAGCAGTACTTC
V gene: TRBV6-5; D gene: -; CDR3 length: 14; J gene: TRBJ2-3; clone size: -; CDR3 protein: CASRPGLSTDTQYF; CDR3 DNA: TGTGCCAGCAGACCAGGGCTAAGCACAGATACGCAGTATTTT
V gene: TRBV28; D gene: -; CDR3 length: 16; J gene: TRBJ2-1; clone size: once; CDR3 protein: CASSSPGHRSYNEQFF; CDR3 DNA: TGTGCCAGCAGTTCACCGGGACACCGCTCTTACAATGAGCAGTTCTTC